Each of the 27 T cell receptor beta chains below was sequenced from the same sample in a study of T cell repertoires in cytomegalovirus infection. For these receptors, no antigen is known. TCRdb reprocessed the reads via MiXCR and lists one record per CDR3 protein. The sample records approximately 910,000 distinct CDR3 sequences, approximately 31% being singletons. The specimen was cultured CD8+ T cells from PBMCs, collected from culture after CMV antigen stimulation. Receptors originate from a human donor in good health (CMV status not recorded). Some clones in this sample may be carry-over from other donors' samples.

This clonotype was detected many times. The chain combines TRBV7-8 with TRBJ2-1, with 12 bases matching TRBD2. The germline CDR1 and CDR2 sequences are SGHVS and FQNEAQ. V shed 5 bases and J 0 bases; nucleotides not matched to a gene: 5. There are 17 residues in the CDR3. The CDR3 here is CASSLTSGGSSYNEQFF. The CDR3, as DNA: TGTGCCAGCAGCCTTACTAGCGGGGGGAGCTCCTACAATGAGCAGTTCTTC. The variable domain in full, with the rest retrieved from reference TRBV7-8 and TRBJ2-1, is GAGVSQSPRYKVAKRGQDVALRCDPISGHVSLFWYQQALGQGPEFLTYFQNEAQLDKSGLPSDRFFAERPEGSVSTLKIQRTQQEDSAVYLCASSLTSGGSSYNEQFFGPGTRLTVL.

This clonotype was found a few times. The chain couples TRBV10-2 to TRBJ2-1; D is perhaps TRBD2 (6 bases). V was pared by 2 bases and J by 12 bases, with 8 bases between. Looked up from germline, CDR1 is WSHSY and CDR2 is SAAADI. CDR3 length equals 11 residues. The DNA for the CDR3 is TGCGCCAGCAGTGAGAACGGGGGGCAGTTCTTC. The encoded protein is CASSENGGQFF.

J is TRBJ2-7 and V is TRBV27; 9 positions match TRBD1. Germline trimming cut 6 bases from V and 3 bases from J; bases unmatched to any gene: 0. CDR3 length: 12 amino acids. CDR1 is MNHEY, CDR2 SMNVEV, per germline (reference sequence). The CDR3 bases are TGTGCCAGCAGGACAGGGGGCTACGAGCAGTACTTC. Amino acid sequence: CASRTGGYEQYF.

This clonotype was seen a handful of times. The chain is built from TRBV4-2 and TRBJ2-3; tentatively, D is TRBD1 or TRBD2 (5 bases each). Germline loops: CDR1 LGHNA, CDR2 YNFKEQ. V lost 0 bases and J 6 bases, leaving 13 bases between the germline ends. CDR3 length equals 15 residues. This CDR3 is CASSQDGLAGDTQYF. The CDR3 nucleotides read TGTGCCAGCAGCCAAGATGGGCTAGCAGGGGATACGCAGTATTTT.

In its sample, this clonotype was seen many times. The CDR3 here is CASRLNTEAFF. CDR3 in DNA: TGTGCCAGCAGACTAAACACTGAAGCTTTCTTT. The chain couples TRBV12-3 or TRBV12-4 to TRBJ1-1; D is ambiguous. Trimming left V 6 bases short and J 2 bases short, with 4 bases between. This CDR3 is 11 amino acids long.

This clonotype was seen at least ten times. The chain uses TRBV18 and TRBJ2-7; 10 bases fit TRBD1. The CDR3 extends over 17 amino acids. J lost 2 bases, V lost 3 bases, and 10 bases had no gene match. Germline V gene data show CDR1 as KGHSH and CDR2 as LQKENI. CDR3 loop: CASSPGLGTGETYEQYF. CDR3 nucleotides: TGTGCCAGCTCACCGGGTTTAGGGACAGGGGAGACCTACGAGCAGTACTTC. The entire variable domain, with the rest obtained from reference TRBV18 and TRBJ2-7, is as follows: NAGVMQNPRHLVRRRGQEARLRCSPMKGHSHVYWYRQLPEEGLKFMVYLQKENIIDESGMPKERFSAEFPKEGPSILRIQQVVRGDSAAYFCASSPGLGTGETYEQYFGPGTRLTVT.

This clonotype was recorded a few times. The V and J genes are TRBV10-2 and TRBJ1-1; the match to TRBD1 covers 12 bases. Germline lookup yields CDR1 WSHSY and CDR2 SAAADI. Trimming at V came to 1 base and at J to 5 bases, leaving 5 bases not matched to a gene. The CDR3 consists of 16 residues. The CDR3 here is CASSEWDRGRWTEAFF. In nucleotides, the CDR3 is TGCGCCAGCAGTGAGTGGGACAGGGGGCGTTGGACTGAAGCTTTCTTT.

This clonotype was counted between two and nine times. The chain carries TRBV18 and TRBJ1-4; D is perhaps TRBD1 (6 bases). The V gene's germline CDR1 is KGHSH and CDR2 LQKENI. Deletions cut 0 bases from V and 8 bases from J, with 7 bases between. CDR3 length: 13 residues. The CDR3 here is CASSPPGTEKLFF. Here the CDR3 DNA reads TGTGCCAGCTCACCACCGGGGACAGAAAAACTGTTTTTT. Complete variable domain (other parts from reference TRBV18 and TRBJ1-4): NAGVMQNPRHLVRRRGQEARLRCSPMKGHSHVYWYRQLPEEGLKFMVYLQKENIIDESGMPKERFSAEFPKEGPSILRIQQVVRGDSAAYFCASSPPGTEKLFFGSGTQLSVL.

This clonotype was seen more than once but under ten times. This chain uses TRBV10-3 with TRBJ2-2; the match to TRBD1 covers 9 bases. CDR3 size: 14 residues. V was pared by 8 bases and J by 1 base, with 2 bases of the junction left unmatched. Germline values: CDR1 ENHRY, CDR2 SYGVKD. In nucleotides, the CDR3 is TGTGCCATCCACAGGGGGCTGAACACCGGGGAGCTGTTTTTT. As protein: CAIHRGLNTGELFF.

CDR3 residues: CASSYLGGGADTQYF. Written as DNA, the CDR3 is TGTGCCAGCAGTTACCTTGGCGGGGGTGCAGATACGCAGTATTTT. The chain employs TRBV6-5 and TRBJ2-3, with 7 bases identical to TRBD2. V lost 2 bases and J lost 4; bases outside the gene matches: 6. The CDR3 contains 15 residues. Germline values: CDR1 MNHEY, CDR2 SVGAGI.

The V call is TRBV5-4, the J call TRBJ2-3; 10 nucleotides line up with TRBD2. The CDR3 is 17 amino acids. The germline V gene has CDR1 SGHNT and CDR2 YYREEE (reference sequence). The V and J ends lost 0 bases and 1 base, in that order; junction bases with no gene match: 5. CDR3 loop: CASSLDERGGGTDTQYF. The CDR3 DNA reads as TGTGCCAGCAGCTTGGATGAGCGGGGGGGAGGCACAGATACGCAGTATTTT.

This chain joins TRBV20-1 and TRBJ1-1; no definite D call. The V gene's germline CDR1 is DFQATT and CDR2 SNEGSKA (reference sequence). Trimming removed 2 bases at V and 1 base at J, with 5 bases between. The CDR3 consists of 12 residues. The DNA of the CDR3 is TGCAGTGCTAGAACCAAGAACACTGAAGCTTTCTTT. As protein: CSARTKNTEAFF.

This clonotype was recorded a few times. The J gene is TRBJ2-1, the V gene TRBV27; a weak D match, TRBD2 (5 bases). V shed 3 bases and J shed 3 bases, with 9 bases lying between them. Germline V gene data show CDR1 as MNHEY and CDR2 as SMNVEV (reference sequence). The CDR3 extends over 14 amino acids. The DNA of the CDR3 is TGTGCCAGCAGTTTCGGGATCGGCTACAATGAGCAGTTCTTC. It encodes CASSFGIGYNEQFF.

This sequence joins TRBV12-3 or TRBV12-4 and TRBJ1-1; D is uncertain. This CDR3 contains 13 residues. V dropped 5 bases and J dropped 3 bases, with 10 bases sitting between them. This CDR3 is CASSGVEDTEAFF. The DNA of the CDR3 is TGTGCCAGCAGTGGGGTGGAGGACACTGAAGCTTTCTTT.

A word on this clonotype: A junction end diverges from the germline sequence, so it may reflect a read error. CDR3 coding DNA: TGTGCCAGCAGTCTCACTGAAGCTTACTTT. Protein: CASSLTEAYF. V gene TRBV6-6 combines with J gene TRBJ1-1; D uncertain. The CDR3 extends over 10 amino acids. CDR1 MNHNY and CDR2 SVGAGI come from the germline V gene (reference sequence).

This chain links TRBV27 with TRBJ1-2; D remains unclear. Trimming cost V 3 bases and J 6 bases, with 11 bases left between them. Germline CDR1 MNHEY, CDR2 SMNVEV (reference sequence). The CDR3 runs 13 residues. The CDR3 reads CASSFTPTDGYTF. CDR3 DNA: TGTGCCAGCAGTTTCACCCCCACGGATGGCTACACCTTC.

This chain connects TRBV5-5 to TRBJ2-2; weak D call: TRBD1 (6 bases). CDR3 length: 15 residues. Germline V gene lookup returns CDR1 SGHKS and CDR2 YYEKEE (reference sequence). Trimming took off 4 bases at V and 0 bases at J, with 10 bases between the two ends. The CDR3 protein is CASSPGHSNTGELFF. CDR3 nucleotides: TGTGCCAGCAGCCCGGGACATTCGAACACCGGGGAGCTGTTTTTT.

The CDR3 protein is CASSLFTDTEAFF. CDR3 sequence (DNA): TGTGCCAGCAGTTTATTTACAGACACTGAAGCTTTCTTT. The V gene is TRBV27, the J gene TRBJ1-1; D remains unclear. From germline, CDR1 is MNHEY and CDR2 SMNVEV (reference sequence). CDR3 length: 13 residues. V dropped 1 base and J dropped 3 bases, with 6 bases sitting between them.

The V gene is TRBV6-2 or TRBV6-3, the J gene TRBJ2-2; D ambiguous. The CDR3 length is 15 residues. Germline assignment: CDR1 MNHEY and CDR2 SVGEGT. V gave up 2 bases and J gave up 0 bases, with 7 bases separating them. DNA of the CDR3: TGTGCCAGCAGTTACGGGTTCGCGAACACCGGGGAGCTGTTTTTT. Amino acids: CASSYGFANTGELFF.

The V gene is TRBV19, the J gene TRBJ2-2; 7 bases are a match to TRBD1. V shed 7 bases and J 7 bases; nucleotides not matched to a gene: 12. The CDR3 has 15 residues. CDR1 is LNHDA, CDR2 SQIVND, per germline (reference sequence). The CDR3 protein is CASNVGGTVGGELFF. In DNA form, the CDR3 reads TGTGCCAGTAACGTGGGTGGGACAGTAGGCGGGGAGCTGTTTTTT.

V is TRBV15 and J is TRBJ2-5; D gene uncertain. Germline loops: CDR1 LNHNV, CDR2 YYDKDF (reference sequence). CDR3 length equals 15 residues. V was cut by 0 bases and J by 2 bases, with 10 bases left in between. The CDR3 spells CATSRDPSSQETQYF. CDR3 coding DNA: TGTGCCACCAGCAGAGATCCGAGTTCTCAAGAGACCCAGTACTTC.

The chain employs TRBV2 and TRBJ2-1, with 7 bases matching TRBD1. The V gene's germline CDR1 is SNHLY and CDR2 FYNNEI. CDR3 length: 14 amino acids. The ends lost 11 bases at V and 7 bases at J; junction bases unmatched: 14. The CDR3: CALRGRGIFNEQFF. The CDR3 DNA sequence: TGTGCCCTCCGGGGCAGGGGGATATTTAATGAGCAGTTCTTC.

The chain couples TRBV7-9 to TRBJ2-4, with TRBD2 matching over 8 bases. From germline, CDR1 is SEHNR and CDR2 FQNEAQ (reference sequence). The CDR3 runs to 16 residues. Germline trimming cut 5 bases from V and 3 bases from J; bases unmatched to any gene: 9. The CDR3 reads CASSPGGTAFKNIQYF. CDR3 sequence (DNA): TGTGCCAGCAGCCCGGGAGGGACTGCTTTCAAAAACATTCAGTACTTC. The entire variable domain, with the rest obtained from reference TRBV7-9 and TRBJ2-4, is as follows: DTGVSQNPRHKITKRGQNVTFRCDPISEHNRLYWYRQTLGQGPEFLTYFQNEAQLEKSRLLSDRFSAERPKGSFSTLEIQRTEQGDSAMYLCASSPGGTAFKNIQYFGAGTRLSVL.

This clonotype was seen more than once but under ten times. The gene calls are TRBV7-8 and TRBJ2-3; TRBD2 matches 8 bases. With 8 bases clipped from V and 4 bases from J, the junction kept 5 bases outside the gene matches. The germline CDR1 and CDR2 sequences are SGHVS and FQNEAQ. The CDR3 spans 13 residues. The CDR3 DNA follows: TGTGCCAGCCGGGGGGGGGGGCCAGATACGCAGTATTTT. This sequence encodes CASRGGGPDTQYF.

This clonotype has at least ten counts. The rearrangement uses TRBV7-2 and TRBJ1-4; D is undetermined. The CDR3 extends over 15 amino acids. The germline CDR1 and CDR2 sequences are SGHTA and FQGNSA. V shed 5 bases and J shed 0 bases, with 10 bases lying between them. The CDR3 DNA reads TGTGCCAGCAGCCTGGAGGGCGCAACTAATGAAAAACTGTTTTTT. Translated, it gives CASSLEGATNEKLFF. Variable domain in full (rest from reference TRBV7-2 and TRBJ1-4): GAGVSQSPSNKVTEKGKDVELRCDPISGHTALYWYRQSLGQGLEFLIYFQGNSAPDKSGLPSDRFSAERTGGSVSTLTIQRTQQEDSAVYLCASSLEGATNEKLFFGSGTQLSVL.

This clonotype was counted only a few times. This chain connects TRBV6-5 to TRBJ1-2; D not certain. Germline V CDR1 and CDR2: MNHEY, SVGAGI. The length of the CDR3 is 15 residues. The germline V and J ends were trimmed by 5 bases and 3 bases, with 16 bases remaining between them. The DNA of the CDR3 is TGTGCCAGCAGTATAATGGCAGAATTTTACTATGGCTACACCTTC. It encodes CASSIMAEFYYGYTF.

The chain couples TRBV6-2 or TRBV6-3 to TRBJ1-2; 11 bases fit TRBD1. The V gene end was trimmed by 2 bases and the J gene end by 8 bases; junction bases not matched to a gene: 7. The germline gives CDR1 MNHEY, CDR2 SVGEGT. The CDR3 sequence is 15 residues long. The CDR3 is CASSYTWTGGEGYTF. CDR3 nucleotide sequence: TGTGCCAGCAGTTACACCTGGACAGGGGGCGAAGGCTACACCTTC.